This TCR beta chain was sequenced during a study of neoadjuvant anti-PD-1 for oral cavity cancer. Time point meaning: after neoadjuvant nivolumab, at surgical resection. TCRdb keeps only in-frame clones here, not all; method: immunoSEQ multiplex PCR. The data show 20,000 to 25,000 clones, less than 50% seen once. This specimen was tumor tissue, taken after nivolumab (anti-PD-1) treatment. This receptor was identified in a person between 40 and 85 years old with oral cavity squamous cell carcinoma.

The CDR3 protein is CASSPGREASPLHF. The DNA of the CDR3 is TGTGCCAGCAGTCCCGGACGGGAAGCTTCACCCCTCCACTTT. The J gene is TRBJ1-6, the V gene TRBV6-1; D call uncertain. The V gene lost 5 bases and the J gene lost 9 bases, with 14 bases spanning the gap. The length of the CDR3 is 14 residues. Germline loops: CDR1 MNHNS, CDR2 SASEGT.